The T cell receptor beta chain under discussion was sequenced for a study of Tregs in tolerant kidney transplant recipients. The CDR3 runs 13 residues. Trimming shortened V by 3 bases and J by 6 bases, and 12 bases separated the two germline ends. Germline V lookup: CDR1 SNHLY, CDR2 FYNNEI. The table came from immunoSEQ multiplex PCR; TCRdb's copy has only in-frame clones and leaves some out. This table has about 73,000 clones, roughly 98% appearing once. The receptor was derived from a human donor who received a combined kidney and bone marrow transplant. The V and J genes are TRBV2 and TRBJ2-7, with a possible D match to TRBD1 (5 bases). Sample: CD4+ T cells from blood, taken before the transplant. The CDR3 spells CASSDSGWGEQYF. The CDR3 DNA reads TGTGCCAGCAGTGATTCAGGGTGGGGCGAGCAGTACTTC.